This TCR beta chain was captured in a study of beta chain features in type 1 diabetes. V was trimmed by 7 bases and J by 4 bases, leaving 8 bases between them. CDR1 is MNHNY and CDR2 is SVGAGI in the germline V gene (reference sequence). The CDR3 has 11 residues. This clone was picked up many times. Its target is unknown. Via CD45RO/CCR7/CD25/CD127/CD95/CD27, cells of the CD4+ naive, central memory, regulatory and stem cell-like memory subsets were sorted. The study reverse transcribed the entire isolated RNA, so it sequenced expressed TCRB transcripts. About 3.57 million reads per sample were averaged for naive, central memory and regulatory samples. Some clones are missing from TCRdb's copy, which holds only in-frame ones; the method was immunoSEQ multiplex PCR. The sample contains fewer than 250,000 clones, 13% to 15% of which appear only once. General study findings and limits: Individuals with type 1 diabetes displayed fewer insertions and more deletions at VDJ junctions.

Sequencing was done on a sample of naive CD4+ T cells from blood. This sequence originates from a woman aged 40 to 50 in good health. The rearrangement uses TRBV6-6 and TRBJ2-7; possibly TRBD1 for D (5 bases). CDR3 protein: CASTQGYEQYF. The CDR3 coding sequence is TGTGCCAGCACCCAGGGTTACGAGCAGTACTTC.